These T cell receptor beta chains were read from a single sample in a study of CD8 T cells in Susac syndrome. TCRdb called the immunoSEQ multiplex PCR reads again in MiXCR, with one record for every CDR3 protein. The sample has 150,000 to 200,000 distinct CDR3 sequences, around 94% seen once. Specimen: CD4+ T cells from PBMCs. Every receptor here comes from a human donor with Susac syndrome. The CDR3 runs from the conserved cysteine through the conserved F or W.

J,V,CDR3
TRBJ2-5,TRBV12-3/TRBV12-4,CASRRTTGLAGGKETQYF
TRBJ2-1,TRBV7-9,CASRVGLAGGPYNEQFF
TRBJ2-1,TRBV3-1,CASSQAGISSYNEQFF
TRBJ1-1,TRBV13,CASSPVGLIAFF
TRBJ1-2,TRBV28,CASSLSGGPRRGYTF
TRBJ1-2,TRBV12-3/TRBV12-4,CASRSNRDRRRYGYTF
TRBJ1-1,TRBV25-1,CASSAHSWAENTEAFF
TRBJ2-7,TRBV3-1,CASSPHSGSEQYF
TRBJ1-2,TRBV29-1,CSVARSKDHGYTF
TRBJ1-1,TRBV18,CASSPPGGGLNTEAFF
TRBJ1-1,TRBV30,CAWSPLQGLNTEAFF
TRBJ2-7,TRBV15,CATSRDLVRGGSYEQYF
TRBJ1-1,TRBV10-3,CAISGSDRYTEAFF
TRBJ1-3,TRBV29-1,CSAEGIGGNTIYF
TRBJ2-1,TRBV6-2/TRBV6-3,CASSQRDRGPHEQFF
TRBJ2-5,TRBV7-2,CASSRLGETQYF
TRBJ2-5,TRBV9,CASSVRGGAGETQYF
TRBJ2-7,TRBV24-1,CATKGLAGSYEQYF
TRBJ1-1,TRBV7-9,CASSLAGDLNTEAFF
TRBJ2-3,TRBV4-2,CASSLARGRSTDTQYF
TRBJ2-1,TRBV18,CASSPPASRSYNEQFF
TRBJ1-5,TRBV28,CASSSGTGVPYSNQPQHF
TRBJ2-7,TRBV24-1,CATSPSLAESYEQYF
TRBJ1-1,TRBV5-1,CASSPGHQLNTEAFF
TRBJ2-1,TRBV5-6,CASLLAGGPGYNEQFF
TRBJ2-7,TRBV5-1,CASSLTSGSYEQYF
TRBJ2-3,TRBV25-1,CASSEYRAGPDTQYF
TRBJ2-5,TRBV7-8,CASTSGTSKETQYF
TRBJ1-1,TRBV4-2,CASSQVVYRPNTEAFF
TRBJ2-3,TRBV7-9,CASSPHARTDTQYF
TRBJ1-4,TRBV18,CASSPPPGAEKLFF
TRBJ2-7,TRBV20-1,CSAWTSGNNEQYF
TRBJ1-2,TRBV28,CASRANYGYTF
TRBJ1-4,TRBV15,CATSREGGEKLFF
TRBJ2-7,TRBV20-1,CSAIMGSRLWGEQYF
TRBJ2-3,TRBV7-2,CASSLGASGTDTQYF
TRBJ2-5,TRBV5-4,CASSALSGKEETQYF
TRBJ1-2,TRBV6-5,CASSHFLKGYGYTF
TRBJ2-7,TRBV5-1,CASSPDLAVPYEQYF
TRBJ2-7,TRBV20-1,CSAIRWEDEQYF
TRBJ1-2,TRBV18,CASSPETWGYTF
TRBJ2-7,TRBV6-1,CASSEALAAPYEQYF
TRBJ1-1,TRBV12-3/TRBV12-4,CASSRHTAAPGTEAFF
TRBJ1-2,TRBV5-4,CASSLDRGALDYGYTF
TRBJ1-2,TRBV12-3/TRBV12-4,CASRPTGTPIYGYTF
TRBJ2-1,TRBV5-1,CASSLGPGGGNEQFF
TRBJ2-3,TRBV7-2,CASSPTLAGGRDTQYF
TRBJ1-2,TRBV29-1,CSAQRGIPYGYTF
TRBJ2-1,TRBV20-1,CSAPLRGNNEQFF
TRBJ1-5,TRBV20-1,CSATIGNQPQHF
TRBJ2-7,TRBV7-9,CASSLVVVPYEQYF
TRBJ1-6,TRBV3-1,CASSQDWGESPLHF
TRBJ2-7,TRBV2,CASSERSGVAYEQYF
TRBJ1-4,TRBV30,CASLMGSSNEKLFF
TRBJ1-3,TRBV30,CAWSVDRGGNTIYF
TRBJ2-1,TRBV20-1,CSATGPLTGKRYNEQFF
TRBJ2-6,TRBV5-1,CASSLQDITFDVLTF